This T cell receptor beta chain was recovered during a study of spatial heterogeneity in lung cancer. The time point is: sample taken at primary tumor resection. Whole RNA came from tumor, nontumor lung or frozen PBMC and was sequenced without being sorted. TCRdb itself ran the 5' RACE reads through MiXCR, one entry per CDR3 protein. The table has about 5,000 distinct CDR3 sequences, around 20% seen once. A remark on this clonotype: Found in a library prepared for alpha chains, this beta chain is an off-target read, and its abundance has little meaning.

CDR3 length equals 11 residues. Germline V gene data show CDR1 as SQVTM and CDR2 as ANQGSEA. The ends were cut back, 6 bases at V and 4 bases at J, with 7 bases in the middle. This specimen consisted of normal lung tissue next to the tumor, obtained at surgery. This clonotype was obtained from a male donor with early-stage non-small cell lung cancer. The chain couples TRBV29-1 to TRBJ2-1, with unresolved D. CDR3 residues: CSVLEYNEQFF. For the CDR3, the DNA is TGCAGCGTGCTTGAGTACAATGAGCAGTTCTTC.